The present entry profiles one TCR beta chain with its context. These data come from a study of T cell changes during pregnancy in multiple sclerosis. V was trimmed by 3 bases and J by 4 bases, leaving 10 bases between them. Looked up from germline, CDR1 is GTSNPN and CDR2 is SVGIG (reference sequence). CDR3 length: 12 residues. The data were produced by immunoSEQ multiplex PCR, yet TCRdb's version contains in-frame clones alone and is incomplete. The repertoire holds more than 60,000 clones, with about 89% as singletons. The sequenced sample was peripheral blood, obtained in the second trimester of pregnancy. V gene TRBV30 combines with J gene TRBJ2-7, with D possibly being TRBD1 (6 bases). The sequence came from a female donor with multiple sclerosis, enrolled in a pregnancy study. CDR3 sequence: CAWRRGWYEQYF. In DNA form, the CDR3 reads TGTGCCTGGAGAAGGGGGTGGTACGAGCAGTACTTC.